This T cell receptor (beta chain) was recorded in a study of a mutant IDH1 vaccine in newly diagnosed glioma. Study-level results: Immune responses induced by the vaccine were seen in around 92% of patients, spanning multiple MHC alleles. Shifts in the top peripheral T cell clonotypes seemed unrelated to pseudoprogression.

The time point is: week 11, during vaccination. With topical imiquimod, each dose of the vaccine consisted of 300 ug of mutant IDH1 20-mer peptide. The data were produced by immunoSEQ multiplex PCR, yet TCRdb's version contains in-frame clones alone and is incomplete. The table has about 64,000 clones, roughly 80% seen once. Concerning this clone itself: Its antigen is currently unknown.

The CDR3 loop spans 12 amino acids. Germline CDR1 reads LNHDA; CDR2 reads SQIVND (reference sequence). Trimming pared 4 bases from V and 7 bases from J, leaving 10 bases between. The source of this sequence is a woman in her 50s with glioma. This chain joins TRBV19 and TRBJ1-2; D gene unclear. The material was PBMCs, obtained from a glioma patient whose treatment included an IDH1 peptide vaccine. The chain's CDR3 is CASSTGLGGYTF. CDR3 coding DNA: TGTGCCAGTAGTACAGGATTGGGTGGCTACACCTTC.